Given below is one TCR beta chain in context. Its antigen is not identified. This record belongs to a study of blood T cells in healthy people across ages. Whole-study findings and limits: Diversity estimates drawn from one million T cells were deemed underestimates.

A second PCR of about 6 to 11 cycles used a sample-barcoded 5' primer and a J-beta primer mix. Tagging of each cDNA molecule was performed by a template-switch adaptor with 12 random nucleotides. TCRdb re-analysed the 5' RACE reads in MiXCR, keeping a single row per CDR3 protein. The sample carries hundreds of thousands of distinct CDR3 sequences, approximately 25% recorded once. Germline-derived CDR1 and CDR2 are KGHSH and LQKENI. This CDR3 comprises 19 residues. A further study also used this sample, focusing on T cells of mothers and their children. That source adds: Slightly higher but non-significant overlap marked related mother-child pairs versus unrelated pairs.

Material: blood. The rearrangement uses TRBV18 and TRBJ2-5; 8 nucleotides match TRBD2. The J call is doubtful: the DNA matches TRBJ2-1 better. The TCR was taken from a boy younger than 18 in good health. Here the CDR3 DNA reads TGTGCCAGCTCACCACGGGACCGGGTAAGCGGGGGACGATTCAATGAGCAGTTCTTC. Encoded protein: CASSPRDRVSGGRFNEQFF.